The 20 T cell receptor beta chains given below trace back to one sample, sequenced in a study of T-cell reconstitution after alpha-beta-depleted transplantation in children. Unique molecular identifiers tagged the TCRbeta library. TCRdb re-called the PCR reads with MiXCR, one entry per CDR3 protein. The sample records hundreds of thousands of distinct CDR3 sequences, under 30% being singletons. The sample in question was PBMCs, mostly from graft donor cells, obtained 360 days after TCRalphabeta/CD19-depleted stem cell transplant. The receptors originated from a boy younger than two who had a stem cell transplant for acute myeloid leukemia, so the T cells may come from the graft donor.

This clonotype has more than one count but fewer than ten. The chain employs TRBV29-1 and TRBJ2-4, with D possibly TRBD2 on 7 matching bases. Germline V lookup: CDR1 SQVTM, CDR2 ANQGSEA. The CDR3 is 16 amino acids. The V gene lost 1 base and the J gene lost 1 base, with 14 bases spanning the gap. CDR3 residues: CSVEAWRGPAKNIQYF. The CDR3 DNA follows: TGCAGCGTTGAAGCATGGCGGGGGCCGGCCAAAAACATTCAGTACTTC.

Only a few counts were recorded for this clonotype. The chain recombines TRBV5-1 with TRBJ2-5; D possibly corresponds to TRBD2 (6 bases). The ends were cut back, 7 bases at V and 7 bases at J, with 23 bases in the middle. Germline values: CDR1 SGHRS, CDR2 YFSETQ. This CDR3 contains 15 residues. The CDR3: CASPHDGGGYGTQYF. The CDR3 DNA sequence: TGCGCCAGCCCCCACGACGGGGGAGGTTACGGGACCCAGTACTTC.

This clonotype was recorded a few times. The chain recombines TRBV3-1 with TRBJ2-7, with D possibly being TRBD1 (6 bases). CDR3 size: 13 residues. Germline lookup yields CDR1 LGHDT and CDR2 YNNKEL (reference sequence). V dropped 0 bases and J dropped 11 bases, with 14 bases sitting between them. The CDR3 loop is CASSQDSGGTKYV. CDR3 bases: TGTGCCAGCAGCCAAGATTCTGGGGGCACAAAGTACGTC.

This clonotype was counted at least ten times. The rearrangement uses TRBV3-1 and TRBJ1-5; no clear D. V was pared by 4 bases and J by 5 bases, with 6 bases between. The germline CDR1 and CDR2 sequences are LGHDT and YNNKEL (reference sequence). This CDR3 is 12 amino acids long. The CDR3 loop is CASSRGDQPQHF. The CDR3 DNA reads as TGTGCCAGCAGCCGGGGTGATCAGCCCCAGCATTTT.

The chain carries TRBV20-1 and TRBJ2-1; D may correspond to TRBD1 or TRBD2 (5 bases each). Germline V gene data show CDR1 as DFQATT and CDR2 as SNEGSKA (reference sequence). The CDR3 runs to 15 residues. Deletions cut 2 bases from V and 2 bases from J, with 13 bases between. The CDR3 spells CSARFRGPTYNEQFF. In DNA, the CDR3 is TGCAGTGCTAGATTCCGGGGACCGACCTACAATGAGCAGTTCTTC.

The chain recombines TRBV7-2 with TRBJ1-5; 7 nucleotides line up with TRBD1. The CDR3 loop spans 15 amino acids. V shed 6 bases, J shed 3 bases, and the junction held 8 bases outside the gene matches. Germline V gene sequence: CDR1 SGHTA, CDR2 FQGNSA. The CDR3 protein is CASSRSGTVNQPQHF. Here the CDR3 DNA reads TGTGCCAGCAGTCGATCCGGGACAGTCAATCAGCCCCAGCATTTT.

The chain joins TRBV5-1 to TRBJ2-7; D may be TRBD1 (5 bases). Trimming left V 1 base short and J 4 bases short, with 21 bases between. This CDR3 contains 17 residues. Per the germline V gene, CDR1 is SGHRS and CDR2 is YFSETQ. CDR3: CASSLWMTADSSYEQYF. The DNA of the CDR3 is TGCGCCAGCAGCTTGTGGATGACCGCCGACAGCAGTTACGAGCAGTACTTC.

This clonotype was recorded at least ten times. The chain joins TRBV20-1 to TRBJ1-2; a weak D match, TRBD1 (5 bases). The CDR3 is 13 amino acids. V was trimmed by 6 bases and J by 1 base, leaving 12 bases between them. CDR1 is DFQATT and CDR2 is SNEGSKA in the germline V gene (reference sequence). The DNA of the CDR3 is TGCAGTGCCCCGGGACGGAATAACTATGGCTACACCTTC. Protein: CSAPGRNNYGYTF.

This clonotype was recorded a few times. The genes are TRBV4-1 and TRBJ2-3; weak D call: TRBD2 (5 bases). V was pared by 0 bases and J by 6 bases, with 7 bases between. The CDR3 runs 13 residues. CDR1 is MGHRA, CDR2 YSYEKL, per germline. This chain's CDR3 is CASSQDGEDTQYF. The CDR3 DNA follows: TGCGCCAGCAGCCAAGATGGGGAGGATACGCAGTATTTT.

In its sample, this clonotype was seen many times. The V gene is TRBV12-3 or TRBV12-4, the J gene TRBJ2-2; the match to TRBD2 covers 7 bases. Losses at the gene ends were 1 base for V and 1 base for J; bases not matched to a gene: 9. This CDR3 has 18 residues. The CDR3 spells CASSLGDRGEGNTGELFF. The CDR3 DNA reads TGTGCCAGCAGTTTAGGAGATCGCGGGGAGGGGAACACCGGGGAGCTGTTTTTT.

There are a few counts of this clonotype. CDR3 region: CAISEFGAGSGETQYF. The CDR3 nucleotides are TGTGCCATCAGTGAGTTTGGAGCGGGGTCTGGGGAGACCCAGTACTTC. The chain recombines TRBV10-3 with TRBJ2-5; 7 nucleotides match TRBD2. Per germline, CDR1 ENHRY and CDR2 SYGVKD. This CDR3 contains 16 residues. Trimming at V came to 1 base and at J to 5 bases, leaving 10 bases not matched to a gene.

This clonotype was recorded a few times. The V call is TRBV15, the J call TRBJ2-3; D remains unclear. The germline CDR1 and CDR2 sequences are LNHNV and YYDKDF (reference sequence). This CDR3 contains 13 residues. V was pared by 2 bases and J by 3 bases, with 6 bases between. The CDR3 DNA sequence: TGTGCCACCAGCAGAACGAAAACAGATACGCAGTATTTT. As protein: CATSRTKTDTQYF.

The CDR3: CSVSEQGNTEAFF. The DNA for the CDR3 is TGCAGCGTCTCGGAGCAGGGGAACACTGAAGCTTTCTTT. The chain has TRBV29-1 and TRBJ1-1; perhaps TRBD1 as D (5 bases). The CDR3 length is 13 residues. Deletions cut 6 bases from V and 1 base from J, with 12 bases between. Germline-derived CDR1 and CDR2 are SQVTM and ANQGSEA.

This clonotype was recorded at least ten times. This chain joins TRBV6-1 and TRBJ1-1, with D perhaps TRBD1 (6 bases). Trimming stripped 2 bases from V and 5 bases from J, with 15 bases between. Germline CDR1 MNHNS, CDR2 SASEGT. The CDR3 has 15 residues. CDR3 sequence reads: CASSEWQGQGTEAFF. CDR3 sequence (DNA): TGTGCCAGCAGTGAATGGCAGGGACAAGGGACTGAAGCTTTCTTT.

This chain connects TRBV29-1 to TRBJ2-2; D perhaps matches TRBD2 (6 bases). Germline-derived CDR1 and CDR2 are SQVTM and ANQGSEA. CDR3 length: 13 residues. The V end lost 7 bases, the J end lost 4 bases, and 13 bases lay between the germline ends. CDR3 residues: CSAGTPRTGELFF. The DNA of the CDR3 is TGCAGCGCTGGGACTCCCCGCACCGGGGAGCTGTTTTTT.

This clonotype has a handful of counts. This chain joins TRBV20-1 and TRBJ2-7, with a possible D match to TRBD2 (6 bases). Looked up from germline, CDR1 is DFQATT and CDR2 is SNEGSKA (reference sequence). V dropped 0 bases and J dropped 2 bases, with 11 bases sitting between them. The CDR3 covers 14 residues. The CDR3 region is CSARDGRGAYEQYF. CDR3 sequence (DNA): TGCAGTGCTAGAGACGGGCGCGGGGCCTACGAGCAGTACTTC.

This clonotype came up many times. The chain recombines TRBV6-1 with TRBJ1-2; no firm D call. In germline, CDR1 is MNHNS, CDR2 SASEGT. The germline V and J ends were trimmed by 10 bases and 0 bases, with 12 bases remaining between them. The CDR3 runs to 13 residues. The CDR3 reads CATIDGANYGYTF. DNA for the CDR3: TGTGCCACCATAGACGGGGCTAACTATGGCTACACCTTC.

V usage is TRBV12-3 or TRBV12-4 and J usage is TRBJ2-3; perhaps D is TRBD1 or TRBD2 (6 bases each). CDR3 length equals 14 residues. Deletions cut 4 bases from V and 6 bases from J, with 14 bases between. CDR3 protein: CASSWRRGRDTQYF. DNA of the CDR3: TGTGCCAGCAGTTGGAGGAGGGGGAGGGATACGCAGTATTTT.

V usage is TRBV7-2 and J usage is TRBJ2-3; D is possibly TRBD2 (6 bases). From germline, CDR1 is SGHTA and CDR2 FQGNSA. The V gene lost 5 bases and the J gene lost 6 bases, with 15 bases spanning the gap. The length of the CDR3 is 14 residues. DNA for the CDR3: TGTGCCAGCAGCACACCACTAGCAACCGATACGCAGTATTTT. Translated: CASSTPLATDTQYF. Combining the CDR3 with reference TRBV7-2 and TRBJ2-3 gives the whole variable domain GAGVSQSPSNKVTEKGKDVELRCDPISGHTALYWYRQSLGQGLEFLIYFQGNSAPDKSGLPSDRFSAERTGGSVSTLTIQRTQQEDSAVYLCASSTPLATDTQYFGPGTRLTVL.

This clonotype was observed a handful of times. The J gene is TRBJ2-1, the V gene TRBV12-3 or TRBV12-4, with D possibly TRBD2 on 7 matching bases. The CDR3 loop spans 13 amino acids. Between the trimmed V and J ends, which lost 6 bases and 14 bases, there was a span of 20 bases. CDR3 DNA: TGTGCCAGCAGCCCCGTGAGTACGGGGGGCAAGTTCTTC. This translates into CASSPVSTGGKFF.